These 17 T cell receptor beta chains share one sample of origin, sequenced in a study of blood T cell repertoires in COVID-19. Produced via immunoSEQ multiplex PCR; TCRdb's table is partial and in-frame only. Among roughly 190,000 clones listed, around nine tenths were seen once. Sequencing used peripheral blood. These receptors were obtained from a man aged 70 or older with acute or convalescent COVID-19.

With regard to this clone: At the DNA level, this CDR3 is encoded by other sequences in the same sample as well. The rearrangement links TRBV4-1 to TRBJ1-3; TRBD1 might be the D (6 bases). The CDR3 loop spans 15 amino acids. Germline V CDR1 and CDR2: MGHRA, YSYEKL. V was pared by 1 base and J by 3 bases, with 10 bases between. The CDR3 loop reads CASSQASRGGNTIYF. CDR3 DNA sequence: TGCGCCAGCAGCCAAGCCTCCAGGGGTGGAAACACCATATATTTT.

This chain uses TRBV5-1 with TRBJ2-1; tentative D call: TRBD2 (6 bases). V lost 0 bases and J lost 10, with 17 bases in between. The CDR3 is made up of 15 amino acids. Per germline, CDR1 SGHRS and CDR2 YFSETQ. CDR3 region: CASSLVPPGGYEQFF. The CDR3 nucleotides are TGCGCCAGCAGCTTGGTGCCTCCCGGAGGGTACGAGCAGTTCTTC.

V usage is TRBV5-6 and J usage is TRBJ1-1, with a tentative D call TRBD1 (5 bases). The germline V and J ends were trimmed by 1 base and 6 bases, with 10 bases remaining between them. The CDR3 contains 13 residues. Germline CDR1 is SGHDT and CDR2 is YYEEEE. The CDR3: CASSLYRISEAFF. The CDR3 DNA follows: TGTGCCAGCAGCTTGTACAGGATCTCTGAAGCTTTCTTT.

The count of this clone is one. V is TRBV9 and J is TRBJ2-1, with TRBD1 identical over 12 bases. Germline assignment: CDR1 SGDLS and CDR2 YYNGEE. The junction had 9 bases not matched to a gene; V was cut back by 2 bases and J by 9 bases. This CDR3 region has 16 residues. CDR3 in DNA: TGTGCCAGCAGCGTTCTACTGGGACAGGGGGCGGGTGAGCAGTTCTTC. Residues: CASSVLLGQGAGEQFF.

The chain recombines TRBV14 with TRBJ2-7, with D possibly TRBD1 on 6 matching bases. Germline values: CDR1 SGHDN, CDR2 FVKESK. This CDR3 region has 15 residues. V was trimmed by 3 bases and J by 1 base, leaving 13 bases between them. The CDR3 nucleotides are TGTGCCAGCAGCCACGGGACACTCCCTTCCTACGAGCAGTACTTC. This sequence encodes CASSHGTLPSYEQYF.

This chain connects TRBV29-1 to TRBJ2-3; 8 bases map to TRBD1. Germline trimming cut 5 bases from V and 1 base from J; bases unmatched to any gene: 5. Per the germline V gene, CDR1 is SQVTM and CDR2 is ANQGSEA. This CDR3 comprises 14 residues. The CDR3, as DNA: TGCAGCGTTTCTGGACAGGGAGGCACAGATACGCAGTATTTT. Translated, it gives CSVSGQGGTDTQYF.

This clone was seen at least ten times. The chain has TRBV27 and TRBJ2-1; D may be TRBD2 (6 bases). Deletions cut 8 bases from V and 5 bases from J, with 16 bases between. The CDR3 is 14 amino acids. The germline V gene encodes CDR1 MNHEY and CDR2 SMNVEV (reference sequence). Here the CDR3 reads CASRKGGTNNEQFF. The CDR3 DNA reads TGTGCCAGCCGAAAAGGCGGGACCAACAATGAGCAGTTCTTC.

This rearrangement joins TRBV7-9 to TRBJ2-7; D is possibly TRBD2 (6 bases). The CDR3 length is 13 residues. V dropped 8 bases and J dropped 0 bases, with 11 bases sitting between them. The V gene's germline CDR1 is SEHNR and CDR2 FQNEAQ (reference sequence). The CDR3 DNA reads as TGTGCCAGCGTTCTGGGGGGCTCCTACGAGCAGTACTTC. It encodes CASVLGGSYEQYF.

This sequence joins TRBV5-1 and TRBJ2-7; 9 positions agree with TRBD1. This CDR3 spans 14 amino acids. J gave up 5 bases and V 1 base, and 4 bases lay outside the gene matches. The V gene's germline CDR1 is SGHRS and CDR2 YFSETQ. The CDR3 DNA reads TGCGCCAGCAGCTTGAGGACAGGGGATAACGAGCAGTACTTC. This gives the protein CASSLRTGDNEQYF.

The chain employs TRBV5-5 and TRBJ2-5, with TRBD1 matching 9 bases. Germline V gene data show CDR1 as SGHKS and CDR2 as YYEKEE (reference sequence). The CDR3 extends over 17 amino acids. V dropped 0 bases and J dropped 4; count of bases not matched to a gene: 10. The chain's CDR3 is CASSLEVTGTGRETQYF. The CDR3 DNA is TGTGCCAGCAGCTTGGAGGTCACCGGGACAGGGAGAGAGACCCAGTACTTC. The full variable domain, with the rest looked up from reference TRBV5-5 and TRBJ2-5, is DAGVTQSPTHLIKTRGQQVTLRCSPISGHKSVSWYQQVLGQGPQFIFQYYEKEERGRGNFPDRFSARQFPNYSSELNVNALLLGDSALYLCASSLEVTGTGRETQYFGPGTRLLVL.

The CDR3 DNA follows: TGTGCCAGCTCACCAGCCGCATACCAGGCCCTCCACTTT. It specifies CASSPAAYQALHF. This rearrangement joins TRBV18 to TRBJ1-6; D gene ambiguous. This CDR3 comprises 13 residues. The germline gives CDR1 KGHSH, CDR2 LQKENI. Trimming took off 2 bases at V and 14 bases at J, with 13 bases between the two ends.

The chain uses TRBV7-9 and TRBJ2-7; tentatively, D is TRBD1 (7 bases). The V end lost 5 bases, the J end lost 2 bases, and 13 bases lay between the germline ends. CDR3 size: 14 residues. The germline gives CDR1 SEHNR, CDR2 FQNEAQ (reference sequence). The CDR3 sequence is CASSNRGGTYEQYF. The CDR3 nucleotides read TGTGCCAGCAGCAACAGGGGAGGAACCTACGAGCAGTACTTC.

The V and J genes are TRBV4-2 and TRBJ2-3, with D unresolved. The CDR3 covers 13 residues. In germline, CDR1 is LGHNA, CDR2 YNFKEQ. Deletions cut 0 bases from V and 4 bases from J, with 5 bases between. DNA for the CDR3: TGTGCCAGCAGCCAAGACGTAGCAGATACGCAGTATTTT. Translating it yields CASSQDVADTQYF.

This sequence joins TRBV11-2 and TRBJ2-1, with D perhaps matching TRBD1 (5 bases). Germline lookup yields CDR1 SGHAT and CDR2 FQNNGV. V was pared by 1 base and J by 9 bases, with 13 bases between. The CDR3 is made up of 14 amino acids. CDR3 DNA: TGTGCCAGCAGCTTAGCCCCAGGGTCCGGTGAGCAGTTCTTC. Translating it yields CASSLAPGSGEQFF.

The chain couples TRBV2 to TRBJ1-5, with D possibly being TRBD1 (6 bases). Trimming removed 4 bases at V and 3 bases at J, with 10 bases between. CDR1 and CDR2 from the germline V gene are SNHLY and FYNNEI. The CDR3 length is 14 residues. CDR3 sequence (DNA): TGTGCCAGCAGTGTGGGGGCCTTCAATCAGCCCCAGCATTTT. Protein sequence: CASSVGAFNQPQHF. The full variable domain, rest sourced from reference TRBV2 and TRBJ1-5, is EPEVTQTPSHQVTQMGQEVILRCVPISNHLYFYWYRQILGQKVEFLVSFYNNEISEKSEIFDDQFSVERPDGSNFTLKIRSTKLEDSAMYFCASSVGAFNQPQHFGDGTRLSIL.

V gene TRBV2 combines with J gene TRBJ1-1; D may be TRBD1 (5 bases). The germline V gene has CDR1 SNHLY and CDR2 FYNNEI. The ends were cut back, 5 bases at V and 3 bases at J, with 10 bases in the middle. The CDR3 runs to 13 residues. The CDR3 nucleotides read TGTGCCAGCAGTCAAAAAGGGGACACTGAAGCTTTCTTT. The encoded protein is CASSQKGDTEAFF.

This clone appeared once. This chain's CDR3 is CASQNDAYNEQFF. The CDR3 nucleotides are TGTGCCAGCCAGAACGATGCCTACAATGAGCAGTTCTTC. This rearrangement joins TRBV6-5 to TRBJ2-1; D gene unclear. Trimming took 8 bases from V and 2 from J, leaving 10 bases between them. CDR3 length: 13 amino acids. Germline-derived CDR1 and CDR2 are MNHEY and SVGAGI.